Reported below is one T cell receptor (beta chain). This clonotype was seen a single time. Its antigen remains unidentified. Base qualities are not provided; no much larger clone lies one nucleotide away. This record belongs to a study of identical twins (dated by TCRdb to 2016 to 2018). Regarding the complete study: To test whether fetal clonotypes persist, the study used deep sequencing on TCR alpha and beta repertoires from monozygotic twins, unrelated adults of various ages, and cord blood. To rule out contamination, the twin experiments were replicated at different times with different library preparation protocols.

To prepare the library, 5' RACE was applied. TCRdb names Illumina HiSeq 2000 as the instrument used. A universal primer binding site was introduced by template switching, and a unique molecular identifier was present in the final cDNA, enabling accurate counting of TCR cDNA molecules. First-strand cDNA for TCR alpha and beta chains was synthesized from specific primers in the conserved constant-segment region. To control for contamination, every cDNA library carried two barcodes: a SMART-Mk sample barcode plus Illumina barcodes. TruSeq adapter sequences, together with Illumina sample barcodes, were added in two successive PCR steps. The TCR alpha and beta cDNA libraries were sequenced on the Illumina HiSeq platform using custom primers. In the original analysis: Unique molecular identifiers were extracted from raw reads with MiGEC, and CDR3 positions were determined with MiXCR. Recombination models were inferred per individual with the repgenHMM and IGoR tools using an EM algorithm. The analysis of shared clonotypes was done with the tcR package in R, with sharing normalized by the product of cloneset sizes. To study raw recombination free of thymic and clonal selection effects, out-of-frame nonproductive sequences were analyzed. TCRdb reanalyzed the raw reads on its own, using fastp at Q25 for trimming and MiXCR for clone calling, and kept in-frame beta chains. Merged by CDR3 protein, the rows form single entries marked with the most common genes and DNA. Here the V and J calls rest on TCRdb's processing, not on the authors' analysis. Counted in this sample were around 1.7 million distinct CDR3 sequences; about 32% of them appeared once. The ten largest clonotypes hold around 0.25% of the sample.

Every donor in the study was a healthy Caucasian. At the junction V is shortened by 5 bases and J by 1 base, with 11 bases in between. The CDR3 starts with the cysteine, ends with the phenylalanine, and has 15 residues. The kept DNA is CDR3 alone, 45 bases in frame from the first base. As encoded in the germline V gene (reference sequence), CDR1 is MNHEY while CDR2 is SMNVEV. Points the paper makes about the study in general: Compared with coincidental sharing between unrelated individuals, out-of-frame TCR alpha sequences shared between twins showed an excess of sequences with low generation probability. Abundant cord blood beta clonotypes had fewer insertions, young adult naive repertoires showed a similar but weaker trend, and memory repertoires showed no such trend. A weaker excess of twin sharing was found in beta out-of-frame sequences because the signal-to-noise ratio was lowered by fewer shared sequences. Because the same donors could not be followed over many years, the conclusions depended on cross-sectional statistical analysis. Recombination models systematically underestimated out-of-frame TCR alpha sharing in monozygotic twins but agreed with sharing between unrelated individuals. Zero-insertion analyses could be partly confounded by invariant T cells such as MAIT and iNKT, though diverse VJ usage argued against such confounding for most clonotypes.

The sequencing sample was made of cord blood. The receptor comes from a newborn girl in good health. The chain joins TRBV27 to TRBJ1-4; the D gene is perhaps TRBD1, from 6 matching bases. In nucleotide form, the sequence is TGTGCCAGCAGTCAGAACAGGGTAACTAATGAAAAACTGTTTTTT. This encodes CASSQNRVTNEKLFF. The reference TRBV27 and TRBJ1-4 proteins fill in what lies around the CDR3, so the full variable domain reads EAQVTQNPRYLITVTGKKLTVTCSQNMNHEYMSWYRQDPGLGLRQIYYSMNVEVTDKGDVPEGYKVSRKEKRNFPLILESPSPNQTSLYFCASSQNRVTNEKLFFGSGTQLSVL.